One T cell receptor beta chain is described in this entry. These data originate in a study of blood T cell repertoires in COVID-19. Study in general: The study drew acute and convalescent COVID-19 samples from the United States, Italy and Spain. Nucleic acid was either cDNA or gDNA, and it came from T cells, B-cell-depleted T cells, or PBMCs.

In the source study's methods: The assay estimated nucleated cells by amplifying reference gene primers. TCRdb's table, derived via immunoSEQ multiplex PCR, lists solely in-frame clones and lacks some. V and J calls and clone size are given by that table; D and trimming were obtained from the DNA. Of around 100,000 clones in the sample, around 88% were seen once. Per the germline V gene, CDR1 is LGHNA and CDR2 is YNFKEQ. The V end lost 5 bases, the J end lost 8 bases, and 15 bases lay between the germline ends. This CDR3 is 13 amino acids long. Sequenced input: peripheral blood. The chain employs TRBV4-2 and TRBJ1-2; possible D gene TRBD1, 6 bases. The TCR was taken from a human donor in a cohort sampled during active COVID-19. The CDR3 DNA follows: TGTGCCAGCAGCGCTCCCCCCGACAGGGGCTACACCTTC. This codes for CASSAPPDRGYTF.